The 4 T cell receptor beta chains in this list originate from one sample, sequenced in a study of blood T cell repertoires in COVID-19. Clones were sequenced by immunoSEQ multiplex PCR, and TCRdb holds only the in-frame ones, with some missing. Of about 180,000 clones listed, 70% to 90% are singletons. The sample was peripheral blood. The receptors here all came from a man aged 55 to 70 with acute or convalescent COVID-19.

This clone was observed a single time. This chain joins TRBV5-1 and TRBJ2-7; a weak D match, TRBD1 (5 bases). The CDR3 covers 15 residues. CDR1 is SGHRS and CDR2 is YFSETQ in the germline V gene. V was shortened by 0 bases and J by 1 base, with 11 bases between the two germline ends. The CDR3 loop is CASSLGRDGSYEQYF. The CDR3 nucleotides are TGCGCCAGCAGCTTGGGCAGGGATGGGTCCTACGAGCAGTACTTC.

This rearrangement joins TRBV7-3 to TRBJ2-6, with 8 positions matching TRBD1. V gave up 7 bases and J gave up 2 bases; unmatched junction bases: 1. CDR3 length: 14 amino acids. CDR1 and CDR2 from the germline V gene are SGHTA and FQGTGA. Written as DNA, the CDR3 is TGTGCCAGCATGACAGGGGCTGGGGCCAACGTCCTGACTTTC. Translation: CASMTGAGANVLTF.

As DNA, the CDR3 is TGTGCCAGCGTGTCACTAGAAGCCTATCTGTCGCCCACAGATACGCAGTATTTT. Its translation is CASVSLEAYLSPTDTQYF. This chain connects TRBV18 to TRBJ2-3, with D possibly matching TRBD2 (5 bases). V lost 8 bases, J lost 2 bases, and 26 bases lay in between. The CDR3 contains 18 residues. From germline, CDR1 is KGHSH and CDR2 LQKENI.

CDR3 DNA sequence: TGTGCCAGCAGTTCCTCCCCAGCGGGTAACACCGGGGAGCTGTTTTTT. Its translation: CASSSSPAGNTGELFF. The rearrangement joins TRBV6-5 to TRBJ2-2; perhaps TRBD2 as D (6 bases). V was shortened by 4 bases and J by 2 bases, with 14 bases between the two germline ends. Germline V gene sequence: CDR1 MNHEY, CDR2 SVGAGI. The CDR3 extends over 16 amino acids.